This TCR beta chain emerged from a study of tumor-infiltrating lymphocytes in localized non-small cell lung cancer. Across the whole study: Resected tumor was paired with non-adjacent uninvolved lung from the same patient. Study results and limitations: IM1 and IM2 tumors showed no difference in T-cell fraction. Each assay used a separate piece of the same tissue.

Deletions cut 0 bases from V and 9 bases from J, with 6 bases between. The CDR3 has 13 amino acids. In germline, CDR1 is LGHNA, CDR2 YNFKEQ. This clone turned up a few times. The antigen is unknown. Clones were sequenced by immunoSEQ multiplex PCR, and TCRdb holds only the in-frame ones, with some missing. Here the sample spans around 6,700 clones, about 65% being singletons. Sequences were obtained from uninvolved lung tissue not adjacent to the tumor. The V and J genes are TRBV4-2 and TRBJ1-6; D gene uncertain. This receptor was obtained from a human donor with non-small cell lung cancer. The CDR3 loop is CASSQEGRSPLHF. DNA for the CDR3: TGTGCCAGCAGCCAAGAGGGCCGTTCACCCCTCCACTTT.